These 27 T cell receptor beta chains share one sample of origin, sequenced in a study of T cell responses to AZD1222 COVID-19 vaccine. The repertoire was sequenced with immunoSEQ multiplex PCR; TCRdb's copy has only in-frame clones and lacks some. The data show some 190,000 clones, nearly 95% seen once. Material: peripheral blood, obtained 28 days after the second AZD1222 dose. The receptors derive from an adult who received the AZD1222 COVID-19 vaccine.

The rearrangement joins TRBV20-1 to TRBJ1-2; D is unclear. The V gene lost 4 bases and the J gene lost 5 bases, with 8 bases spanning the gap. The CDR3 is 11 residues long. The V gene's germline CDR1 is DFQATT and CDR2 SNEGSKA (reference sequence). The CDR3 DNA is TGCAGTGCTAACGCCGGGTATGGCTACACCTTC. This codes for CSANAGYGYTF.

V and J are TRBV19 and TRBJ1-2, with 9 bases matching TRBD1. Germline CDR1 reads LNHDA; CDR2 reads SQIVND (reference sequence). V lost 1 base and J lost 6; bases outside the gene matches: 6. This CDR3 contains 15 residues. The DNA for the CDR3 is TGTGCCAGTAGTATAGCCCGGGACAGGGCACATGGCTACACCTTC. Residues: CASSIARDRAHGYTF.

The chain joins TRBV10-1 to TRBJ2-3, with 11 bases matching TRBD2. The length of the CDR3 is 14 residues. Looked up from germline, CDR1 is WNHNN and CDR2 is SYGVQD (reference sequence). V lost 4 bases to trimming and J lost 6 bases; unmatched junction nucleotides: 3. DNA for the CDR3: TGCGCCAGCAGTGGTGGGACTAGCGGCGATACGCAGTATTTT. Its translation is CASSGGTSGDTQYF.

V usage is TRBV28 and J usage is TRBJ2-1; the D is unclear. V was shortened by 5 bases and J by 6 bases, with 11 bases between the two germline ends. The germline CDR1 and CDR2 sequences are MDHEN and SYDVKM. The CDR3 contains 13 residues. CDR3 DNA sequence: TGTGCCAGCAGTCCGACCGTAGTCAATGAGCAGTTCTTC. This codes for CASSPTVVNEQFF.

The chain links TRBV27 to TRBJ1-5; unclear D gene. In germline, CDR1 is MNHEY, CDR2 SMNVEV (reference sequence). CDR3 length equals 13 residues. Trimming stripped 5 bases from V and 6 bases from J, with 11 bases between. The CDR3 loop reads CASSPTRSQPQHF. CDR3 bases: TGTGCCAGCAGTCCGACCCGATCTCAGCCCCAGCATTTT.

This clone was seen more than once but under ten times. V and J are TRBV6-2 or TRBV6-3 and TRBJ2-7; TRBD2 matches at 7 bases. The CDR3 length is 16 residues. Germline CDR1 MNHEY, CDR2 SVGEGT. V gave up 5 bases and J gave up 0 bases; unmatched junction bases: 10. The CDR3 DNA reads TGTGCCAGCAGTCGACGCTCGACTAGCAGCTCCTACGAGCAGTACTTC. It encodes CASSRRSTSSSYEQYF.

In DNA, the CDR3 is TGTGCCAGCAGCTACACGGCGGGACAGGGTTATGGCTACACCTTC. Translated: CASSYTAGQGYGYTF. The rearrangement links TRBV11-2 to TRBJ1-2; 9 bases line up with TRBD1. This CDR3 is built from 15 residues. Trimming at V came to 4 bases and at J to 5 bases, leaving 8 bases not matched to a gene. Germline V lookup: CDR1 SGHAT, CDR2 FQNNGV.

This chain joins TRBV9 and TRBJ2-7, with TRBD2 matching over 12 bases. Germline assignment: CDR1 SGDLS and CDR2 YYNGEE. The CDR3 consists of 17 residues. J gave up 0 bases and V 0 bases, and 4 bases lay outside the gene matches. Here the CDR3 reads CASSVGLAGASSYEQYF. In DNA form, the CDR3 reads TGTGCCAGCAGCGTAGGACTAGCGGGGGCGAGCTCCTACGAGCAGTACTTC. Full variable domain (remainder filled in from reference TRBV9 and TRBJ2-7): DSGVTQTPKHLITATGQRVTLRCSPRSGDLSVYWYQQSLDQGLQFLIQYYNGEERAKGNILERFSAQQFPDLHSELNLSSLELGDSALYFCASSVGLAGASSYEQYFGPGTRLTVT.

The genes are TRBV5-1 and TRBJ1-1; a possible D gene is TRBD1 (6 bases). CDR1 is SGHRS, CDR2 YFSETQ, per germline. The V end lost 0 bases, the J end lost 4 bases, and 13 bases lay between the germline ends. The length of the CDR3 is 15 residues. DNA of the CDR3: TGCGCCAGCAGCTTGGGTTCAGGGGCGAGCACTGAAGCTTTCTTT. It yields the protein CASSLGSGASTEAFF. Variable domain in full (rest from reference TRBV5-1 and TRBJ1-1): KAGVTQTPRYLIKTRGQQVTLSCSPISGHRSVSWYQQTPGQGLQFLFEYFSETQRNKGNFPGRFSGRQFSNSRSEMNVSTLELGDSALYLCASSLGSGASTEAFFGQGTRLTVV.

The rearrangement joins TRBV11-2 to TRBJ1-6; D unclear. The CDR3 runs 12 residues. Germline V gene data show CDR1 as SGHAT and CDR2 as FQNNGV. Trimming left V 4 bases short and J 9 bases short, with 7 bases between. The CDR3 sequence is CASSSVGSPLHF. DNA of the CDR3: TGTGCCAGCAGCTCAGTAGGTTCACCCCTCCACTTT.

The CDR3 protein is CSVEEQGYNTF. DNA for the CDR3: TGCAGCGTTGAAGAACAGGGATACAACACCTTC. The V call is TRBV29-1, the J call TRBJ1-2; a weak D match, TRBD1 (6 bases). The CDR3 is 11 residues long. Trimming removed 0 bases from V and 12 bases from J, with 11 bases in between. Germline CDR1 and CDR2: SQVTM and ANQGSEA.

CDR3 nucleotide sequence: TGCGCCAGCAGCCAAGATGGCCATGAGCAGTTCTTC. This encodes CASSQDGHEQFF. This chain links TRBV4-1 with TRBJ2-1; D is unclear. V lost 0 bases and J 8 bases, leaving 5 bases between the germline ends. The CDR3 runs 12 residues. In germline, CDR1 is MGHRA, CDR2 YSYEKL.

The chain combines TRBV28 with TRBJ2-7, with 9 bases identical to TRBD2. CDR1 and CDR2 from the germline V gene are MDHEN and SYDVKM. The CDR3 totals 14 residues. The V segment lost 2 bases and the J segment 5 bases; nucleotides outside the gene matches: 4. CDR3 sequence (DNA): TGTGCCAGCAGTTTAGTAGCGGGAGTCAACGAGCAGTACTTC. This sequence encodes CASSLVAGVNEQYF.

The chain recombines TRBV6-5 with TRBJ2-1; D is unclear. V lost 2 bases, J lost 4 bases, and 9 bases lay in between. Germline loops: CDR1 MNHEY, CDR2 SVGAGI. The CDR3 covers 14 residues. CDR3 in DNA: TGTGCCAGCAGTTACGGATCAGAATACAATGAGCAGTTCTTC. It encodes CASSYGSEYNEQFF.

The chain uses TRBV4-2 and TRBJ2-2, with D uncertain. Germline V lookup: CDR1 LGHNA, CDR2 YNFKEQ. V gave up 1 base and J gave up 1 base, with 7 bases separating them. The CDR3 loop spans 15 amino acids. The CDR3 nucleotides are TGTGCCAGCAGCCAAGTTCCAGAGAACACCGGGGAGCTGTTTTTT. Its translation: CASSQVPENTGELFF.

The V call is TRBV28, the J call TRBJ1-5, with D unclear. CDR3 length: 17 amino acids. CDR1 and CDR2 from the germline V gene are MDHEN and SYDVKM. V was clipped by 3 bases and J by 4 bases, with 19 bases between them. CDR3 sequence (DNA): TGTGCCAGCAGTTTCCCCGGAAGGTTCCTTTCGAATCAGCCCCAGCATTTT. It codes for CASSFPGRFLSNQPQHF. Full variable domain (outside the CDR3, taken from reference TRBV28 and TRBJ1-5): DVKVTQSSRYLVKRTGEKVFLECVQDMDHENMFWYRQDPGLGLRLIYFSYDVKMKEKGDIPEGYSVSREKKERFSLILESASTNQTSMYLCASSFPGRFLSNQPQHFGDGTRLSIL.

The CDR3 nucleotides are TGTGCCAGCACCGGAACAGGGGAGGTAGAGACCCAGTACTTC. Encoded protein: CASTGTGEVETQYF. This rearrangement joins TRBV9 to TRBJ2-5; tentative D call: TRBD1 (7 bases). The germline V gene has CDR1 SGDLS and CDR2 YYNGEE. The CDR3 extends over 14 amino acids. The V end lost 6 bases, the J end lost 4 bases, and 16 bases lay between the germline ends.

The chain links TRBV7-2 to TRBJ1-6; 11 nucleotides match TRBD1. CDR3 size: 15 residues. Losses at the gene ends were 5 bases for V and 10 bases for J; bases not matched to a gene: 7. Germline values: CDR1 SGHTA, CDR2 FQGNSA. CDR3 in DNA: TGTGCCAGCAGCGGACGGACAGGGGGCGGATCACCCCTCCACTTT. Its translation: CASSGRTGGGSPLHF.

The chain uses TRBV5-1 and TRBJ1-1; TRBD1 matches 8 bases. This CDR3 is 14 amino acids long. Germline assignment: CDR1 SGHRS and CDR2 YFSETQ. J lost 4 bases, V lost 2 bases, and 4 bases had no gene match. CDR3 coding DNA: TGCGCCAGCAGCTTCCAGGGGGCCGGCACTGAAGCTTTCTTT. Protein product: CASSFQGAGTEAFF.

The chain links TRBV3-1 (or the pseudogene TRBV3-2) to TRBJ2-1; D gene ambiguous. This CDR3 is built from 17 residues. Germline CDR1 reads LGHDT; CDR2 reads YNNKEL (reference sequence). Trimming removed 1 base at V and 7 bases at J, with 20 bases between. Here the CDR3 reads CASSQVFLGDPQNEQFF. CDR3 DNA: TGTGCCAGCAGCCAAGTGTTTTTAGGAGATCCTCAAAATGAGCAGTTCTTC.

The chain combines TRBV7-9 with TRBJ2-7; a weak D match, TRBD1 (6 bases). CDR1 SEHNR and CDR2 FQNEAQ come from the germline V gene (reference sequence). The CDR3 contains 15 residues. V was cut by 0 bases and J by 5 bases, with 14 bases left in between. The CDR3: CASSLAAGVRHEQYF. The CDR3 nucleotides read TGTGCCAGCAGCTTAGCGGCAGGGGTACGCCACGAGCAGTACTTC.

The chain has TRBV6-2 or TRBV6-3 and TRBJ1-5; possible D gene TRBD1, 5 bases. The ends were cut back, 3 bases at V and 0 bases at J, with 18 bases in the middle. This CDR3 spans 18 amino acids. Germline loops: CDR1 MNHEY, CDR2 SVGEGT. The CDR3 loop reads CASSYRLGDSHSNQPQHF. The CDR3 nucleotides are TGTGCCAGCAGTTATCGGTTGGGGGACTCCCATAGCAATCAGCCCCAGCATTTT.

The chain carries TRBV29-1 and TRBJ1-2, with 7 bases identical to TRBD1. In germline, CDR1 is SQVTM, CDR2 ANQGSEA. V was clipped by 0 bases and J by 4 bases; unmatched bases: 11. This CDR3 contains 16 residues. For the CDR3, the DNA is TGCAGCGTTGAAGATTCTACCTCGGGGACAGCCTATGGCTACACCTTC. Protein: CSVEDSTSGTAYGYTF.

The CDR3: CASSLRSLGRETQYF. For the CDR3, the DNA is TGTGCCAGCAGTTTGAGGTCCCTGGGACGTGAGACCCAGTACTTC. J is TRBJ2-5 and V is TRBV6-5, with D perhaps assigned TRBD1 or TRBD2 (5 bases each). The length of the CDR3 is 15 residues. Germline CDR1 reads MNHEY; CDR2 reads SVGAGI. The V end lost 4 bases, the J end lost 5 bases, and 17 bases lay between the germline ends.

The CDR3 region is CASSLVVGTSPHTQYF. In nucleotides, the CDR3 is TGTGCCAGCAGCCTCGTGGTCGGGACTAGTCCCCATACGCAGTATTTT. The chain carries TRBV11-2 and TRBJ2-3; 8 nucleotides agree with TRBD2. This CDR3 has 16 amino acids. The germline V gene encodes CDR1 SGHAT and CDR2 FQNNGV. Losses at the gene ends were 5 bases for V and 7 bases for J; bases not matched to a gene: 14. Using reference TRBV11-2 and TRBJ2-3 for the parts outside the CDR3, the full variable domain is EAGVAQSPRYKIIEKRQSVAFWCNPISGHATLYWYQQILGQGPKLLIQFQNNGVVDDSQLPKDRFSAERLKGVDSTLKIQPAKLEDSAVYLCASSLVVGTSPHTQYFGPGTRLTVL.

As regards this clone: The same CDR3 can be traced to other DNA sequences in this sample. The chain employs TRBV2 and TRBJ2-7; 7 bases map to TRBD1. The CDR3 runs 14 residues. Germline V gene sequence: CDR1 SNHLY, CDR2 FYNNEI. The V and J ends lost 7 bases and 7 bases, in that order; junction bases with no gene match: 13. In DNA form, the CDR3 reads TGTGCCAGCAAGGGGGACAGCGCCGACTATGAGCAGTACTTC. Its translation: CASKGDSADYEQYF.

The chain carries TRBV7-3 and TRBJ2-3; TRBD2 might be the D (5 bases). Trimming took off 5 bases at V and 1 base at J, with 13 bases between the two ends. Germline V gene sequence: CDR1 SGHTA, CDR2 FQGTGA. This CDR3 has 15 amino acids. The CDR3 sequence is CASSPNNGGTDTQYF. The CDR3 DNA follows: TGTGCCAGCAGCCCTAATAACGGGGGCACAGATACGCAGTATTTT. The variable domain in full, completed from reference TRBV7-3 and TRBJ2-3, reads GAGVSQTPSNKVTEKGKYVELRCDPISGHTALYWYRQSLGQGPEFLIYFQGTGAADDSGLPNDRFFAVRPEGSVSTLKIQRTERGDSAVYLCASSPNNGGTDTQYFGPGTRLTVL.